This T cell receptor beta chain appears in the sequencing data of a study of STAT5B mutations in CD4+ large granular lymphocyte leukemia. Study overall: Healthy donors showed HLA-associated enrichment of the CDR3 'QG' motif. Study observations and caveats: Top patient clones used TRBV06 genes more often: 8/27 versus 2/35 in controls. CD4-sorted patient repertoires seemed more clonal than healthy CD4+ repertoires. No patients shared main leukemic clonotypes, though approximately 26% appeared at low frequency elsewhere.

The data were produced by immunoSEQ multiplex PCR, yet TCRdb's version contains in-frame clones alone and is incomplete. This table holds about 30,000 clones, about 78% found once. About this clone itself: The antigen is not known.

There are 16 residues in the CDR3. Germline V gives CDR1 SGDLS, CDR2 YYNGEE. With 0 bases removed from V and 3 bases from J, the gap between germline ends came to 13 bases. The V and J genes are TRBV9 and TRBJ2-1; D not resolved. Sequencing was carried out using CD4+ T cells from blood buffy coats. This clonotype was obtained from a human donor in good health. CDR3 protein: CASSVDSRPNYNEQFF. The CDR3 DNA follows: TGTGCCAGCAGCGTAGACTCTCGGCCTAACTACAATGAGCAGTTCTTC.